Below are 28 T cell receptor beta chains sequenced from a single sample in a study of cytomegalovirus exposure and HLA in healthy donors. Primers included in the PCR were 60 Vbeta and 13 Jbeta primers. The method was immunoSEQ multiplex PCR; TCRdb's version includes in-frame clones alone and lacks a portion of them. The sample includes 75,000 to 90,000 clones, 78% of them seen just once. Sequencing input: PBMCs. The source is a male donor in good health and CMV-seropositive.

V and J are TRBV28 and TRBJ2-7; weak D call: TRBD1 (5 bases). Trimming shortened V by 11 bases and J by 4 bases, and 15 bases separated the two germline ends. The length of the CDR3 is 12 residues. CDR1 is MDHEN, CDR2 SYDVKM, per germline. CDR3 nucleotide sequence: TGTGCCTCAGGGCGGATTGCTTACGAGCAGTACTTC. Translating it yields CASGRIAYEQYF.

The chain carries TRBV5-1 and TRBJ2-5, with TRBD2 matching 13 bases. The CDR3 has 18 amino acids. Germline V gene sequence: CDR1 SGHRS, CDR2 YFSETQ. V lost 4 bases, J lost 1 base, and 10 bases stayed unmatched. The CDR3 region has the DNA TGCGCCAGCAGCCCCGGACTAGCGGGAGTTGGTCTCCAAGAGACCCAGTACTTC. Translating it yields CASSPGLAGVGLQETQYF.

The chain couples TRBV9 to TRBJ2-7; TRBD1 agrees at 9 bases. This CDR3 region has 14 residues. From germline, CDR1 is SGDLS and CDR2 YYNGEE. V lost 0 bases to trimming and J lost 4 bases; unmatched junction nucleotides: 2. The CDR3, as DNA: TGTGCCAGCAGCGTAGAGGACAGGGGATACGAGCAGTACTTC. Its translation is CASSVEDRGYEQYF.

The chain is built from TRBV11-2 and TRBJ2-5; unclear D gene. CDR1 is SGHAT and CDR2 is FQNNGV in the germline V gene. The germline V and J ends were trimmed by 1 base and 3 bases, with 9 bases remaining between them. This CDR3 has 14 residues. The CDR3 bases are TGTGCCAGCAGCTTAGGCAACCTAAAAGAGACCCAGTACTTC. The encoded protein is CASSLGNLKETQYF.

The rearrangement joins TRBV7-8 to TRBJ2-7; TRBD1 is a possible D gene (6 bases). V was pared by 1 base and J by 3 bases, with 13 bases between. CDR1 is SGHVS, CDR2 FQNEAQ, per germline. The CDR3 totals 15 residues. The CDR3 DNA sequence: TGTGCCAGCAGCTTAGGAGGGGGACCAGTCTACGAGCAGTACTTC. Translation gives CASSLGGGPVYEQYF.

In its sample, this clone was seen a few times. The CDR3: CASSISRGNTEAFF. Written as DNA, the CDR3 is TGTGCCAGCAGCATCTCCCGGGGGAACACTGAAGCTTTCTTT. V gene TRBV7-9 combines with J gene TRBJ1-1, with D unclear. In germline, CDR1 is SEHNR, CDR2 FQNEAQ (reference sequence). Trimming took 5 bases from V and 1 from J, leaving 11 bases between them. The CDR3 has 14 residues.

The chain carries TRBV18 and TRBJ2-2; TRBD1 agrees at 9 bases. The V gene's germline CDR1 is KGHSH and CDR2 LQKENI. V lost 1 base to trimming and J lost 6 bases; unmatched junction nucleotides: 3. The CDR3 has 15 amino acids. The DNA for the CDR3 is TGTGCCAGCTCACCACTGGGACAGGGATCCGGGGAGCTGTTTTTT. Translating it yields CASSPLGQGSGELFF.

The chain carries TRBV7-3 and TRBJ2-2; 8 nucleotides align to TRBD1. CDR1 is SGHTA and CDR2 is FQGTGA in the germline V gene. This CDR3 has 17 amino acids. The V gene end was trimmed by 5 bases and the J gene end by 0 bases; junction bases not matched to a gene: 8. CDR3 protein: CASSKTGETANTGELFF. The CDR3 nucleotides are TGTGCCAGCAGCAAGACAGGGGAGACGGCGAACACCGGGGAGCTGTTTTTT.

J is TRBJ2-7 and V is TRBV7-9; 10 bases are shared with TRBD2. The ends lost 5 bases at V and 1 base at J; junction bases unmatched: 8. CDR3 length equals 16 residues. CDR1 and CDR2 (germline): SEHNR, FQNEAQ (reference sequence). Here the CDR3 DNA reads TGTGCCAGCAGCACGGCCCTAGCGGGAGCTTCCTACGAGCAGTACTTC. It codes for CASSTALAGASYEQYF. Based on the CDR3 plus reference TRBV7-9 and TRBJ2-7, the full variable domain is DTGVSQNPRHKITKRGQNVTFRCDPISEHNRLYWYRQTLGQGPEFLTYFQNEAQLEKSRLLSDRFSAERPKGSFSTLEIQRTEQGDSAMYLCASSTALAGASYEQYFGPGTRLTVT.

This clone was detected once. The CDR3 bases are TGTGCCAGCAGTTTGGGACACCGGCTAAGTGGCTACACCTTC. Protein sequence: CASSLGHRLSGYTF. V usage is TRBV28 and J usage is TRBJ1-2; D might be TRBD1 (6 bases). The germline gives CDR1 MDHEN, CDR2 SYDVKM. With 3 bases removed from V and 7 bases from J, the gap between germline ends came to 15 bases. The length of the CDR3 is 14 residues.

V gene TRBV6-1 combines with J gene TRBJ1-5; D gene unclear. The germline V gene encodes CDR1 MNHNS and CDR2 SASEGT. Trimming left V 0 bases short and J 3 bases short, with 18 bases between. The CDR3 contains 18 residues. The DNA for the CDR3 is TGTGCCAGCAGTGAAGCGCTTCTGGGCCTCGAGTTCAATCAGCCCCAGCATTTT. As protein: CASSEALLGLEFNQPQHF.

V usage is TRBV9 and J usage is TRBJ1-4; TRBD1 agrees at 10 bases. Unmatched junction bases numbered 0, after V lost 5 bases and J lost 5 bases. Germline CDR1 and CDR2: SGDLS and YYNGEE. The CDR3 spans 13 residues. CDR3 nucleotides: TGTGCCAGCAGGGGACAGGGGAATGAAAAACTGTTTTTT. It is translated as CASRGQGNEKLFF. The full variable domain, with the rest looked up from reference TRBV9 and TRBJ1-4, is DSGVTQTPKHLITATGQRVTLRCSPRSGDLSVYWYQQSLDQGLQFLIQYYNGEERAKGNILERFSAQQFPDLHSELNLSSLELGDSALYFCASRGQGNEKLFFGSGTQLSVL.

This clone appeared a single time. The chain joins TRBV7-9 to TRBJ2-2; TRBD1 is a possible D gene (5 bases). This CDR3 has 14 residues. CDR1 and CDR2 (germline): SEHNR, FQNEAQ (reference sequence). Trimming took 3 bases from V and 3 from J, leaving 8 bases between them. The DNA for the CDR3 is TGTGCCAGCAGCTTCCTCAGGGACACCGGGGAGCTGTTTTTT. As protein: CASSFLRDTGELFF.

This chain links TRBV9 with TRBJ1-6; no firm D call. This CDR3 spans 16 amino acids. Germline V CDR1 and CDR2: SGDLS, YYNGEE. Trimming removed 4 bases from V and 7 bases from J, with 18 bases in between. The CDR3 sequence is CASSRDMDPANSPLHF. Written as DNA, the CDR3 is TGTGCCAGCAGCCGGGATATGGACCCAGCGAATTCACCCCTCCACTTT.

This clone has a single count. The chain recombines TRBV7-2 with TRBJ2-2; no firm D call. From germline, CDR1 is SGHTA and CDR2 FQGNSA. CDR3 length: 17 residues. The V end was cut by 4 bases, the J end by 1 base, with 16 bases between. As DNA, the CDR3 is TGTGCCAGCAGCTCACCGTTAGTTGCGGAGAACACCGGGGAGCTGTTTTTT. Amino acids: CASSSPLVAENTGELFF.

The gene calls are TRBV6-1 and TRBJ2-1; 9 bases align to TRBD2. This CDR3 contains 14 residues. After removal of 10 bases from V and 9 bases from J, the junction contained 13 bases not matched to a gene. Per the germline V gene, CDR1 is MNHNS and CDR2 is SASEGT. CDR3 region: CAITILTSGVEQFF. DNA of the CDR3: TGTGCCATCACGATCTTGACTAGCGGAGTTGAGCAGTTCTTC.

This clone was found a few times. V gene TRBV28 combines with J gene TRBJ2-1; D call uncertain. Trimming took off 2 bases at V and 5 bases at J, with 10 bases between the two ends. Germline CDR1 reads MDHEN; CDR2 reads SYDVKM. The CDR3 has 14 residues. DNA for the CDR3: TGTGCCAGCAGTTTAATTTCCGCTAACAATGAGCAGTTCTTC. This gives the protein CASSLISANNEQFF. The entire variable domain, with the rest obtained from reference TRBV28 and TRBJ2-1, is as follows: DVKVTQSSRYLVKRTGEKVFLECVQDMDHENMFWYRQDPGLGLRLIYFSYDVKMKEKGDIPEGYSVSREKKERFSLILESASTNQTSMYLCASSLISANNEQFFGPGTRLTVL.

The chain carries TRBV5-1 and TRBJ2-5, with no clear D. V gave up 0 bases and J gave up 2 bases, with 8 bases separating them. The CDR3 is 14 residues long. Germline CDR1 SGHRS, CDR2 YFSETQ. Here the CDR3 reads CASSLGVAQETQYF. The CDR3 DNA follows: TGCGCCAGCAGCTTGGGGGTAGCTCAAGAGACCCAGTACTTC.

The chain combines TRBV4-1 with TRBJ2-5; 7 nucleotides line up with TRBD2. The J call could be wrong; TRBJ2-7 is a better fit for the DNA end. The CDR3 is 14 residues long. Germline loops: CDR1 MGHRA, CDR2 YSYEKL. Written as DNA, the CDR3 is TGCGCCAGCAGCCCCGGTCGGGGGGACTACGAGCAGTACTTC. Encoded protein: CASSPGRGDYEQYF.

The V call is TRBV6-5, the J call TRBJ2-7, with 9 bases aligning to TRBD2. Per the germline V gene, CDR1 is MNHEY and CDR2 is SVGAGI. The CDR3 spans 14 residues. Trimming at V came to 6 bases and at J to 2 bases, leaving 5 bases not matched to a gene. CDR3 sequence reads: CASSRLAVAYEQYF. In DNA form, the CDR3 reads TGTGCCAGCAGCCGACTAGCGGTTGCCTACGAGCAGTACTTC.

The CDR3 loop is CAGGYSNQPQHF. For the CDR3, the DNA is TGTGCAGGCGGGTATAGCAATCAGCCCCAGCATTTT. This chain joins TRBV19 and TRBJ1-5; the D is unclear. Germline assignment: CDR1 LNHDA and CDR2 SQIVND (reference sequence). This CDR3 is 12 amino acids long.

The chain links TRBV30 to TRBJ2-5, with 10 bases aligning to TRBD2. The trim removed 0 bases at V and 2 bases at J, leaving 3 bases unmatched. Germline assignment: CDR1 GTSNPN and CDR2 SVGIG (reference sequence). The CDR3 extends over 15 amino acids. CDR3 in amino acids: CAWSVSSGGQETQYF. In nucleotides, the CDR3 is TGTGCCTGGAGTGTTTCTAGCGGGGGTCAAGAGACCCAGTACTTC.

The chain links TRBV5-1 to TRBJ1-3; D not resolved. Trimming removed 9 bases from V and 3 bases from J, with 13 bases in between. The CDR3 extends over 13 amino acids. Per the germline V gene, CDR1 is SGHRS and CDR2 is YFSETQ. The CDR3 sequence: CAKVETCGNTIYF. CDR3 nucleotides: TGCGCCAAGGTGGAGACCTGTGGAAACACCATATATTTT.

This chain joins TRBV28 and TRBJ2-1; tentatively, D is TRBD2 (5 bases). CDR1 is MDHEN, CDR2 SYDVKM, per germline. CDR3 length equals 13 residues. The ends were cut back, 5 bases at V and 8 bases at J, with 13 bases in the middle. The CDR3 loop is CASSPGVPHEQFF. The DNA for the CDR3 is TGTGCCAGCAGTCCCGGGGTCCCCCATGAGCAGTTCTTC. The whole variable domain, filled in from reference TRBV28 and TRBJ2-1, reads DVKVTQSSRYLVKRTGEKVFLECVQDMDHENMFWYRQDPGLGLRLIYFSYDVKMKEKGDIPEGYSVSREKKERFSLILESASTNQTSMYLCASSPGVPHEQFFGPGTRLTVL.

The chain joins TRBV4-3 to TRBJ1-2, with TRBD1 as a possible D gene (5 bases). V dropped 0 bases and J dropped 4 bases, with 18 bases sitting between them. There are 17 residues in the CDR3. CDR1 and CDR2 from the germline V gene are LGHNA and YSLEER. The CDR3 reads CASSQDYAGMIPYGYTF. The CDR3 DNA reads TGCGCCAGCAGCCAAGATTATGCAGGGATGATACCCTATGGCTACACCTTC.

The chain's CDR3 is CASSYSAGWNTEAFF. In DNA, the CDR3 is TGTGCCAGCAGTTACTCGGCGGGTTGGAACACTGAAGCTTTCTTT. The chain recombines TRBV6-5 with TRBJ1-1; D gene uncertain. The CDR3 is 15 amino acids. Trimming took off 0 bases at V and 1 base at J, with 9 bases between the two ends. CDR1 and CDR2 from the germline V gene are MNHEY and SVGAGI.

The table lists this clone with a count of one. The genes are TRBV30 and TRBJ1-6; a weak D match, TRBD1 (5 bases). V lost 7 bases, J lost 7 bases, and 14 bases lay in between. The CDR3 is 13 residues long. Germline values: CDR1 GTSNPN, CDR2 SVGIG (reference sequence). As DNA, the CDR3 is TGTGCCTCAGGGCAGGATGCCAATTCACCCCTCCACTTT. Protein sequence: CASGQDANSPLHF.

The chain employs TRBV2 and TRBJ1-5; 7 bases fit TRBD1. Germline CDR1 reads SNHLY; CDR2 reads FYNNEI. J gave up 7 bases and V 8 bases, and 5 bases lay outside the gene matches. The CDR3 length is 12 residues. The CDR3: CASAGGRQPQHF. The CDR3 nucleotides read TGTGCCAGCGCAGGGGGTCGACAGCCCCAGCATTTT.